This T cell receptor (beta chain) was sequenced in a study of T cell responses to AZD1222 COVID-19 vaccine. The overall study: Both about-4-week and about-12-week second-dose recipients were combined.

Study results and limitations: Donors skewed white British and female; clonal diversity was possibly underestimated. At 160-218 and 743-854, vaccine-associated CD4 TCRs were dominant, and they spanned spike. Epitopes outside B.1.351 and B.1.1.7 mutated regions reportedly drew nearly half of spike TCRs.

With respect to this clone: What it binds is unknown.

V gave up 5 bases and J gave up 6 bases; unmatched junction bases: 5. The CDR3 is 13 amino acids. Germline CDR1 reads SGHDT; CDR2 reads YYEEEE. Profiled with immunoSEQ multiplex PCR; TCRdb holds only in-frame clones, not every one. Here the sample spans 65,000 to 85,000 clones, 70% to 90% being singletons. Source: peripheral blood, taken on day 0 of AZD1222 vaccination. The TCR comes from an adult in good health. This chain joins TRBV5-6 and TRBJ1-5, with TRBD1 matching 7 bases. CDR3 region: CASSRQGPQPQHF. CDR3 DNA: TGTGCCAGCAGTCGACAGGGTCCTCAGCCCCAGCATTTT.